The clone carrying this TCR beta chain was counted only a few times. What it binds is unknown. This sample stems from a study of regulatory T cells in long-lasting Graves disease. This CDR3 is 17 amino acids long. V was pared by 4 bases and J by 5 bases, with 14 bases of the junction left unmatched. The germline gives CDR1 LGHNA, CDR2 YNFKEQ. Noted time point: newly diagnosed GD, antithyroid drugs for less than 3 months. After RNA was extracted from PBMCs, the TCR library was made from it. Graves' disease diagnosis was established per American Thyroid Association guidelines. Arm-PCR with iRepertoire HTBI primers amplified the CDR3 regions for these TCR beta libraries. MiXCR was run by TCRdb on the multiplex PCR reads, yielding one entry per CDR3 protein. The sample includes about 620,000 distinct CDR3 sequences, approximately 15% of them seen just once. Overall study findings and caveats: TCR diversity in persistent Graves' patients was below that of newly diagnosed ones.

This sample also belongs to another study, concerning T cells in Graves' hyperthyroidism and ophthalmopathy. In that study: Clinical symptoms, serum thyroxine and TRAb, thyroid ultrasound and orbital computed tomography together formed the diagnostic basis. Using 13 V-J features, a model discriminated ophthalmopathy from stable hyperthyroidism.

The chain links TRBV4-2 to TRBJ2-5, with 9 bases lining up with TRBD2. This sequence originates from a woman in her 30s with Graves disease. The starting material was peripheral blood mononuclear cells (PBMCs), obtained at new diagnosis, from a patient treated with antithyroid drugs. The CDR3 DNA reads TGTGCCAGCAGCCCTGGTCGGCGGGAGGGCCGCGAGGAGACCCAGTACTTC. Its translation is CASSPGRREGREETQYF.